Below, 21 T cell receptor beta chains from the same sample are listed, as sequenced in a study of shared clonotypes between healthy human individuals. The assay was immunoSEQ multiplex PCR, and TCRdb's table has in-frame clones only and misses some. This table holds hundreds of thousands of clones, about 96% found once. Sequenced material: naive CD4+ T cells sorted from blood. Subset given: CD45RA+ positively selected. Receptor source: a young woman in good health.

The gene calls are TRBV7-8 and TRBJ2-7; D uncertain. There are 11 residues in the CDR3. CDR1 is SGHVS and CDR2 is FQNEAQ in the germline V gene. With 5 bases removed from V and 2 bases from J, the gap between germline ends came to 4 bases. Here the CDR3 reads CASSDPYEQYF. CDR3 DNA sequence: TGTGCCAGCAGCGACCCCTACGAGCAGTACTTC.

The CDR3 region has the DNA TGCGCCAGCACGGGGAACTATGGCTACACCTTC. As protein: CASTGNYGYTF. The chain has TRBV5-1 and TRBJ1-2; no clear D gene. The CDR3 has 11 amino acids. Germline V gives CDR1 SGHRS, CDR2 YFSETQ. V was clipped by 6 bases and J by 2 bases, with 5 bases between them.

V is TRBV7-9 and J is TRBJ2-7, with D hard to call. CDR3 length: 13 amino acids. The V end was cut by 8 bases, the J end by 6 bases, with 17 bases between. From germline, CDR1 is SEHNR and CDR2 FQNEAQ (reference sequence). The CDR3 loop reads CASLKISGSEQYF. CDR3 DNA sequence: TGTGCCAGCCTCAAAATTAGTGGTAGCGAGCAGTACTTC.

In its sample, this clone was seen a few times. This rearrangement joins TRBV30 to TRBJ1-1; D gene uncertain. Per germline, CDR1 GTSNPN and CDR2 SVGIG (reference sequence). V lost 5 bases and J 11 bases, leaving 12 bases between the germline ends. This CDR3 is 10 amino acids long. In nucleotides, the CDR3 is TGTGCCTGGTGGACGGTCCACGCTTTCTTT. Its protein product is CAWWTVHAFF.

The CDR3 loop reads CASSGGDRRRAEAFF. The CDR3 DNA sequence: TGTGCCAGCAGCGGAGGGGACAGGCGGAGGGCTGAAGCTTTCTTT. V and J are TRBV7-9 and TRBJ1-1; 8 nucleotides line up with TRBD1. Germline V gene data show CDR1 as SEHNR and CDR2 as FQNEAQ (reference sequence). V lost 5 bases and J lost 6; bases outside the gene matches: 11. This CDR3 region has 15 residues.

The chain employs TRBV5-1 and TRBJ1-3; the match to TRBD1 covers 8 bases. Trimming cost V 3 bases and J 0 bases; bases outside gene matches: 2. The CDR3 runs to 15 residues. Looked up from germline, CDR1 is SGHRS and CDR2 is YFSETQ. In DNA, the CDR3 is TGCGCCAGCAGCTCGGACAGGGACTCTGGAAACACCATATATTTT. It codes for CASSSDRDSGNTIYF.

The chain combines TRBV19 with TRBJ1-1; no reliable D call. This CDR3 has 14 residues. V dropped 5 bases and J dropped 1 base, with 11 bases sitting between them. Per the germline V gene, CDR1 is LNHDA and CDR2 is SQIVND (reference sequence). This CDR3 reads CASSEANWNTEAFF. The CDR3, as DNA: TGTGCCAGTAGTGAAGCGAATTGGAACACTGAAGCTTTCTTT.

CDR3 region: CASSPDFSGGSGELFF. The CDR3 DNA follows: TGTGCCAGCAGCCCAGATTTTAGCGGGGGATCCGGGGAGCTGTTTTTT. This chain connects TRBV5-5 to TRBJ2-2, with TRBD2 identical over 9 bases. Germline CDR1 and CDR2: SGHKS and YYEKEE (reference sequence). J gave up 6 bases and V 4 bases, and 10 bases lay outside the gene matches. The length of the CDR3 is 16 residues.

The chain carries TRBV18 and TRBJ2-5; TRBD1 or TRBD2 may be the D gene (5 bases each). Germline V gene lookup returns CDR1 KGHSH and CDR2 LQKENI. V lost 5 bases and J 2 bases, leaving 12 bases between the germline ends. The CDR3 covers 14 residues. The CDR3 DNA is TGTGCCAGCTCATCGCCGGGACCACAAGAGACCCAGTACTTC. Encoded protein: CASSSPGPQETQYF.

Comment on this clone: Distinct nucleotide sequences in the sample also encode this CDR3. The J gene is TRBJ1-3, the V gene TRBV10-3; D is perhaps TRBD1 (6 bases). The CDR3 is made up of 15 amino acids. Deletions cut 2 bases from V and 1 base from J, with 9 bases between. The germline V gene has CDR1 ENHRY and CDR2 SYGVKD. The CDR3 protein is CAISEPTGSGNTIYF. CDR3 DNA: TGTGCCATCAGTGAGCCGACAGGTTCTGGAAACACCATATATTTT.

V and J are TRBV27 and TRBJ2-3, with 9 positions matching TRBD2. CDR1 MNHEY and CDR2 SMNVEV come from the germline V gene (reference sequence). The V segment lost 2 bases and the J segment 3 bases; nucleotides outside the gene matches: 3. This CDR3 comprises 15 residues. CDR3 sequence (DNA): TGTGCCAGCAGTTTAGTTCTAGCGGGAACAGATACGCAGTATTTT. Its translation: CASSLVLAGTDTQYF.

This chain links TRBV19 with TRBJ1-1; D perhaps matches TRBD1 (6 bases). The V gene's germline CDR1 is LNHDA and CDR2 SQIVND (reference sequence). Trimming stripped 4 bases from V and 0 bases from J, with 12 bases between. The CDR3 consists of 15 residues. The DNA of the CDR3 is TGTGCCAGTAGTACCGGGACAAACATGAACACTGAAGCTTTCTTT. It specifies CASSTGTNMNTEAFF.

The CDR3 nucleotides read TGTGCCAGCAGCCTCCGACGCAGCACAGATACGCAGTATTTT. This translates into CASSLRRSTDTQYF. The chain links TRBV7-6 to TRBJ2-3, with no clear D. The V end lost 5 bases, the J end lost 0 bases, and 9 bases lay between the germline ends. The CDR3 consists of 14 residues. Germline-derived CDR1 and CDR2 are SGHVS and FNYEAQ.

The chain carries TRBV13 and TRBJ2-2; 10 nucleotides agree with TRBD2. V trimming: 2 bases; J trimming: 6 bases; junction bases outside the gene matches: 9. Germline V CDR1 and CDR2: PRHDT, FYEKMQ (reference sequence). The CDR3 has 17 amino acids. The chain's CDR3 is CASSLPGLARGAGELFF. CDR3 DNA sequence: TGTGCCAGCAGCTTACCGGGACTAGCGAGGGGGGCCGGGGAGCTGTTTTTT. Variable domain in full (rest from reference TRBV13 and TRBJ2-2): AAGVIQSPRHLIKEKRETATLKCYPIPRHDTVYWYQQGPGQDPQFLISFYEKMQSDKGSIPDRFSAQQFSDYHSELNMSSLELGDSALYFCASSLPGLARGAGELFFGEGSRLTVL.

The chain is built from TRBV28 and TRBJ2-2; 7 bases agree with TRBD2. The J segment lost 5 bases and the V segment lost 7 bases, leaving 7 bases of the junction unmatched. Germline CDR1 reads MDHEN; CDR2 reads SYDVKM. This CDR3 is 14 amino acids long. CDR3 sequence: CASTRTRPTGELFF. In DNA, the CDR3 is TGTGCCAGCACCCGGACTAGGCCTACCGGGGAGCTGTTTTTT.

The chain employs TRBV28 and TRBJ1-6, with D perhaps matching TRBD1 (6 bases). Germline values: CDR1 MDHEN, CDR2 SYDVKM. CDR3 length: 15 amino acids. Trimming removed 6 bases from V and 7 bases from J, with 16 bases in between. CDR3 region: CASSRPRGSNSPLHF. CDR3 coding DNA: TGTGCCAGCAGCCGCCCCAGGGGATCGAATTCACCCCTCCACTTT.

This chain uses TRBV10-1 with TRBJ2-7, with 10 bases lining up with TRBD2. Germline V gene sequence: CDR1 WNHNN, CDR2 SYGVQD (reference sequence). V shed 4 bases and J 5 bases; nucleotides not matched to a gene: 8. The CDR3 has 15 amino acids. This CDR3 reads CASSGLAGAFDEQYF. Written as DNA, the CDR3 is TGCGCCAGCAGTGGCCTAGCGGGAGCTTTCGACGAGCAGTACTTC.

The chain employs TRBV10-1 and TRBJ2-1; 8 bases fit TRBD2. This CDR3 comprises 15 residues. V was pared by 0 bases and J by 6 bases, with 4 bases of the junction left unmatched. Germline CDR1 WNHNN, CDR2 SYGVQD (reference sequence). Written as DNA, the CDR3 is TGCGCCAGCAGTGAGTCCCCGGGAGGGCGCAATGAGCAGTTCTTC. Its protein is CASSESPGGRNEQFF.

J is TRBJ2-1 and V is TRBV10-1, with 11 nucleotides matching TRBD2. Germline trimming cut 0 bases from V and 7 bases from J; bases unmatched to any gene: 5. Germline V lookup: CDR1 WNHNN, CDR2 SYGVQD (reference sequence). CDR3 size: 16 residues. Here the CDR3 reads CASSESVAGGFNEQFF. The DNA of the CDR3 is TGCGCCAGCAGTGAGTCGGTAGCGGGAGGGTTTAATGAGCAGTTCTTC.

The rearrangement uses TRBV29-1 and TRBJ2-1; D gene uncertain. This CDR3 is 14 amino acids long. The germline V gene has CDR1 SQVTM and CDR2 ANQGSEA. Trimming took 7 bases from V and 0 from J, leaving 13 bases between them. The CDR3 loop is CSATERSSYNEQFF. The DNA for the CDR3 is TGCAGCGCCACGGAACGGAGCTCCTACAATGAGCAGTTCTTC.

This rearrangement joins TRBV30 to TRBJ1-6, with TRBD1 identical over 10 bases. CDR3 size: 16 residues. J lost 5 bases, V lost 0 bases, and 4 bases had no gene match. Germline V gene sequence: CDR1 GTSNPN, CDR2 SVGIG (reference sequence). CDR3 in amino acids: CAWSVGGQGDNSPLHF. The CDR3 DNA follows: TGTGCCTGGAGTGTTGGCGGACAGGGGGATAATTCACCCCTCCACTTT.